This T cell receptor (beta chain) appears in the sequencing data of a study of blood T cells in healthy people across ages. Trimming stripped 1 base from V and 4 bases from J, with 10 bases between. The CDR3 is 15 amino acids. In germline, CDR1 is SGHDN, CDR2 FVKESK. The sample holds a few counts of this clonotype. Primed by a sample-barcoded 5' primer and a J-beta primer mix, a second PCR proceeded for roughly 6 to 12 cycles. Via MiXCR, TCRdb re-called the 5' RACE reads, giving one row per CDR3 protein. The sample lists approximately 1,100,000 distinct CDR3 sequences, 40% to 45% occurring once. This TCR was recovered from a woman between 55 and 75 years old in good health. Sequenced material: blood. The chain carries TRBV14 and TRBJ1-4; D not certain. CDR3 coding DNA: TGTGCCAGCAGCCAAGGAGGACTGCTTAATGAAAAACTGTTTTTT. The encoded protein is CASSQGGLLNEKLFF. Based on the CDR3 plus reference TRBV14 and TRBJ1-4, the full variable domain is EAGVTQFPSHSVIEKGQTVTLRCDPISGHDNLYWYRRVMGKEIKFLLHFVKESKQDESGMPNNRFLAERTGGTYSTLKVQPAELEDSGVYFCASSQGGLLNEKLFFGSGTQLSVL.